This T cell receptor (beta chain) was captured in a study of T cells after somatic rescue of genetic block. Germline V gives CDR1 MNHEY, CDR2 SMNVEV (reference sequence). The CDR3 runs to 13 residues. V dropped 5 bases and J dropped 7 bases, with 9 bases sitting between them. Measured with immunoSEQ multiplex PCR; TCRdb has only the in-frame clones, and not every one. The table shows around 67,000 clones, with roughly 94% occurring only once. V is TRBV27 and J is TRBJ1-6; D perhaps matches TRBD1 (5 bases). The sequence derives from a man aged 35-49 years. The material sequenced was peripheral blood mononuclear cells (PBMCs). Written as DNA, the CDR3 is TGTGCCAGCAGTAGGGACGGCAATTCACCCCTCCACTTT. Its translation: CASSRDGNSPLHF.